The next 30 T cell receptor beta chains were all read from a single sample in a study of Tregs in tolerant kidney transplant recipients. Only in-frame clones appear in the TCRdb table, and some are missing; sequencing was by immunoSEQ multiplex PCR. The data hold tens of thousands of clones, with roughly 84% observed a single time. Input material: CD4+ T cells from blood. All receptors come from a human donor in good health.

The chain recombines TRBV19 with TRBJ2-7; TRBD2 aligns across 8 bases. V lost 5 bases to trimming and J lost 2 bases; unmatched junction nucleotides: 8. The CDR3 has 15 residues. Per germline, CDR1 LNHDA and CDR2 SQIVND (reference sequence). CDR3 bases: TGTGCCAGTAGTCCGGGACTAGGTAGGACCTACGAGCAGTACTTC. The encoded protein is CASSPGLGRTYEQYF.

The V gene is TRBV15, the J gene TRBJ2-7, with 10 positions matching TRBD1. With 1 base clipped from V and 6 bases from J, the junction kept 6 bases outside the gene matches. CDR1 and CDR2 (germline): LNHNV, YYDKDF (reference sequence). The CDR3 extends over 15 amino acids. CDR3 residues: CATSRGDRGRGEQYF. DNA for the CDR3: TGTGCCACCAGCAGAGGGGACAGGGGAAGAGGCGAGCAGTACTTC.

J is TRBJ2-7 and V is TRBV19; D ambiguous. Germline V gene data show CDR1 as LNHDA and CDR2 as SQIVND (reference sequence). V gave up 7 bases and J gave up 1 base, with 17 bases separating them. This CDR3 comprises 15 residues. The CDR3 spells CASKIGPAESYEQYF. As DNA, the CDR3 is TGTGCCAGTAAAATCGGTCCGGCGGAATCCTACGAGCAGTACTTC.

This clone was counted once. The chain combines TRBV21-1 with TRBJ1-5; the table assigns TRBD1, which was not confirmed against the DNA. TRBV21-1 is deemed a pseudogene. The CDR3 is 19 residues long. CDR3 DNA sequence: TGTGCCAGCAGCAAATCGGGCGAATTTCGGGACAGAATGTGTCAGCCCCAGCATTTT. Its protein is CASSKSGEFRDRMCQPQHF.

V and J are TRBV11-2 and TRBJ2-3; 10 bases line up with TRBD2. The CDR3 has 16 residues. The V gene end was trimmed by 3 bases and the J gene end by 7 bases; junction bases not matched to a gene: 10. Germline V gene lookup returns CDR1 SGHAT and CDR2 FQNNGV. CDR3 residues: CASSFGMASGRYTQYF. The CDR3 DNA reads TGTGCCAGCAGCTTCGGTATGGCTAGCGGGAGATATACGCAGTATTTT.

V gene TRBV5-6 combines with J gene TRBJ1-3, with D maybe TRBD1 (5 bases). The ends were cut back, 4 bases at V and 0 bases at J, with 11 bases in the middle. The CDR3 covers 15 residues. Germline lookup yields CDR1 SGHDT and CDR2 YYEEEE. The CDR3 loop is CASSLGLNSGNTIYF. For the CDR3, the DNA is TGTGCCAGCAGCCTGGGACTCAACTCTGGAAACACCATATATTTT. Full variable domain (remainder filled in from reference TRBV5-6 and TRBJ1-3): DAGVTQSPTHLIKTRGQQVTLRCSPKSGHDTVSWYQQALGQGPQFIFQYYEEEERQRGNFPDRFSGHQFPNYSSELNVNALLLGDSALYLCASSLGLNSGNTIYFGEGSWLTVV.

J is TRBJ2-3 and V is TRBV4-2; 8 positions agree with TRBD2. V was pared by 1 base and J by 0 bases, with 9 bases of the junction left unmatched. Germline V gene data show CDR1 as LGHNA and CDR2 as YNFKEQ. CDR3 length: 18 residues. Here the CDR3 reads CASSQGLAGQSSTDTQYF. DNA for the CDR3: TGTGCCAGCAGCCAAGGCCTAGCGGGCCAGTCTAGCACAGATACGCAGTATTTT.

J is TRBJ2-3 and V is TRBV7-9; D gene unclear. The length of the CDR3 is 14 residues. Germline V gene lookup returns CDR1 SEHNR and CDR2 FQNEAQ (reference sequence). Deletions cut 3 bases from V and 2 bases from J, with 9 bases between. CDR3 residues: CASSFWGLTDTQYF. The CDR3 coding sequence is TGTGCCAGCAGCTTTTGGGGTCTCACAGATACGCAGTATTTT.

The chain uses TRBV2 and TRBJ2-1; the D gene is possibly TRBD2 (6 bases). Trimming removed 6 bases from V and 5 bases from J, with 17 bases in between. From germline, CDR1 is SNHLY and CDR2 FYNNEI. The CDR3 is 15 residues long. The CDR3 coding sequence is TGTGCCAGCAGGGTCAGGAGCGGGCCCAACAATGAGCAGTTCTTC. This gives the protein CASRVRSGPNNEQFF.

This chain connects TRBV5-6 to TRBJ2-5, with D perhaps assigned TRBD1 or TRBD2 (5 bases each). The V gene lost 6 bases and the J gene lost 7 bases, with 19 bases spanning the gap. CDR1 and CDR2 (germline): SGHDT, YYEEEE. The CDR3 consists of 14 residues. CDR3 nucleotide sequence: TGTGCCAGCAACGTAAGGGGACCCGTCGGGACCCAGTACTTC. It yields the protein CASNVRGPVGTQYF. Together with reference TRBV5-6 and TRBJ2-5, the CDR3 gives the full variable domain: DAGVTQSPTHLIKTRGQQVTLRCSPKSGHDTVSWYQQALGQGPQFIFQYYEEEERQRGNFPDRFSGHQFPNYSSELNVNALLLGDSALYLCASNVRGPVGTQYFGPGTRLLVL.

The V call is TRBV5-1, the J call TRBJ2-5; a possible D gene is TRBD1 (6 bases). The germline gives CDR1 SGHRS, CDR2 YFSETQ. The CDR3 extends over 15 amino acids. V lost 4 bases to trimming and J lost 2 bases, with 15 bases between them. CDR3 DNA sequence: TGCGCCAGCAGCGAGACTCCGGGACATCAAGAGACCCAGTACTTC. Translation gives CASSETPGHQETQYF.

The chain is built from TRBV5-1 and TRBJ2-3, with 13 bases aligning to TRBD2. The CDR3 is made up of 15 amino acids. J lost 3 bases, V lost 7 bases, and 5 bases had no gene match. The germline CDR1 and CDR2 sequences are SGHRS and YFSETQ. CDR3 in DNA: TGCGCCAGCCGCTGGACTAGCGGGAGAACAGATACGCAGTATTTT. Protein product: CASRWTSGRTDTQYF.

J is TRBJ2-7 and V is TRBV19, with D unresolved. The CDR3 spans 13 residues. The V end lost 6 bases, the J end lost 4 bases, and 13 bases lay between the germline ends. The germline V gene encodes CDR1 LNHDA and CDR2 SQIVND (reference sequence). The CDR3 coding sequence is TGTGCCAGTAGAGCAGTAGGTGGATACGAGCAGTACTTC. Encoded protein: CASRAVGGYEQYF.

The chain recombines TRBV5-1 with TRBJ2-3; no definite D call. This CDR3 has 13 residues. Germline CDR1 reads SGHRS; CDR2 reads YFSETQ. The V and J ends lost 5 bases and 2 bases respectively, with 9 bases between them. CDR3 protein: CASSLQYTDTQYF. The CDR3 region has the DNA TGCGCCAGCAGTTTGCAGTACACAGATACGCAGTATTTT.

The table lists this clone with a count of one. The junction differs from germline at one of its ends, possibly a read error. V and J are TRBV15 and TRBJ2-7, with D perhaps TRBD1 or TRBD2 (6 bases each). The CDR3 consists of 13 residues. CDR1 is LNHNV and CDR2 is YYDKDF in the germline V gene (reference sequence). The CDR3 loop reads CATSREEAQGRHF. Written as DNA, the CDR3 is TGTGCCACCAGCAGAGAGGAAGCGCAGGGGAGGCACTTC. Full variable domain (remainder filled in from reference TRBV15 and TRBJ2-7): DAMVIQNPRYQVTQFGKPVTLSCSQTLNHNVMYWYQQKSSQAPKLLFHYYDKDFNNEADTPDNFQSRRPNTSFCFLDIRSPGLGDTAMYLCATSREEAQGRHFGPGTRLTVT.

The chain links TRBV11-2 to TRBJ2-1; D is undetermined. V dropped 5 bases and J dropped 12 bases, with 11 bases sitting between them. The germline V gene has CDR1 SGHAT and CDR2 FQNNGV. This CDR3 region has 11 residues. CDR3: CASSRAPLQFF. The DNA for the CDR3 is TGTGCCAGCAGCCGAGCCCCTTTGCAGTTCTTC.

This clone was recorded at least ten times. The CDR3 loop reads CSVGGTYEQYF. In DNA form, the CDR3 reads TGCAGCGTTGGGGGGACCTACGAGCAGTACTTC. This chain connects TRBV29-1 to TRBJ2-7, with D perhaps TRBD1 or TRBD2 (5 bases each). Germline V gene data show CDR1 as SQVTM and CDR2 as ANQGSEA. This CDR3 comprises 11 residues. Trimming took 4 bases from V and 2 from J, leaving 6 bases between them.

This chain joins TRBV29-1 and TRBJ2-1, with D perhaps being TRBD1 or TRBD2 (5 bases each). V shed 5 bases and J shed 5 bases, with 19 bases lying between them. The CDR3 length is 15 residues. CDR1 and CDR2 from the germline V gene are SQVTM and ANQGSEA. As DNA, the CDR3 is TGCAGCGTTCGGGGCGGACCAGAGGGCCACAATGAGCAGTTCTTC. It specifies CSVRGGPEGHNEQFF.

The chain couples TRBV27 to TRBJ1-2, with D perhaps matching TRBD1 (6 bases). The CDR3 is 13 residues long. V was clipped by 10 bases and J by 0 bases, with 12 bases between them. CDR1 MNHEY and CDR2 SMNVEV come from the germline V gene (reference sequence). The CDR3 DNA follows: TGTGCCACCCAGGGGAGGGCTAACTATGGCTACACCTTC. Amino acid sequence: CATQGRANYGYTF.

This clone was counted once. This chain joins TRBV5-6 and TRBJ2-7, with TRBD2 matching over 16 bases. The V gene end was trimmed by 5 bases and the J gene end by 7 bases; junction bases not matched to a gene: 9. Germline CDR1 and CDR2: SGHDT and YYEEEE. The CDR3 consists of 16 residues. CDR3 nucleotides: TGTGCCAGCAGACCAGGGACTAGCGGGAGGGCCAAGGAGCAGTACTTC. Its translation: CASRPGTSGRAKEQYF. Combining the CDR3 with reference TRBV5-6 and TRBJ2-7 gives the whole variable domain DAGVTQSPTHLIKTRGQQVTLRCSPKSGHDTVSWYQQALGQGPQFIFQYYEEEERQRGNFPDRFSGHQFPNYSSELNVNALLLGDSALYLCASRPGTSGRAKEQYFGPGTRLTVT.

The chain links TRBV19 to TRBJ2-3; D perhaps matches TRBD1 (5 bases). V was trimmed by 8 bases and J by 2 bases, leaving 11 bases between them. Germline V gives CDR1 LNHDA, CDR2 SQIVND (reference sequence). The CDR3 extends over 13 amino acids. As DNA, the CDR3 is TGTGCCAGTGGCAGGGTTTACACAGATACGCAGTATTTT. Translation: CASGRVYTDTQYF.

The chain has TRBV6-6 and TRBJ2-4; 8 bases line up with TRBD2. V trimming: 5 bases; J trimming: 6 bases; junction bases outside the gene matches: 3. The CDR3 has 13 amino acids. Germline values: CDR1 MNHNY, CDR2 SVGAGI (reference sequence). In nucleotides, the CDR3 is TGTGCCAGCAGTCTTAGCGGGGTAAACATTCAGTACTTC. Translated: CASSLSGVNIQYF.

In the case of this clone: An end of the junction differs from the germline gene, which may be a read error. The chain links TRBV5-1 to TRBJ1-5, with D unresolved. CDR3 size: 12 residues. CDR1 and CDR2 from the germline V gene are SGHRS and YFSETQ. The CDR3 sequence: CASSLFNQPQHF. CDR3 DNA sequence: TGTGCCAGCAGCTTATTTAATCAGCCCCAGCATTTT.

The rearrangement links TRBV5-1 to TRBJ1-1; D ambiguous. This CDR3 has 14 residues. CDR1 is SGHRS and CDR2 is YFSETQ in the germline V gene. Trimming pared 1 base from V and 2 bases from J, leaving 9 bases between. CDR3 nucleotides: TGCGCCAGCAGCTTGACGGCCTTAAACACTGAAGCTTTCTTT. It yields the protein CASSLTALNTEAFF.

The CDR3 loop reads CASSSRGREKLFF. CDR3 DNA sequence: TGTGCCAGCAGCTCCAGGGGGCGTGAAAAACTGTTTTTT. The J gene is TRBJ1-4, the V gene TRBV7-9; 8 bases match TRBD1. Germline CDR1 SEHNR, CDR2 FQNEAQ (reference sequence). CDR3 length: 13 residues. V dropped 4 bases and J dropped 7; count of bases not matched to a gene: 2.

V usage is TRBV5-1 and J usage is TRBJ1-1; 7 nucleotides align to TRBD1. The CDR3 length is 17 residues. Germline-derived CDR1 and CDR2 are SGHRS and YFSETQ. Trimming at V came to 4 bases and at J to 6 bases, leaving 18 bases not matched to a gene. The CDR3 coding sequence is TGCGCCAGCAGCCGATCCGGGACAGCTGGAATAGGGGCTGAAGCTTTCTTT. It specifies CASSRSGTAGIGAEAFF.

This clone was observed a single time. The chain is built from TRBV6-1 and TRBJ2-2; D might be TRBD1 (6 bases). This CDR3 contains 14 residues. With 10 bases removed from V and 7 bases from J, the gap between germline ends came to 19 bases. Germline V gene sequence: CDR1 MNHNS, CDR2 SASEGT. CDR3 residues: CATGLEQGVGELFF. In nucleotides, the CDR3 is TGTGCCACAGGGCTAGAACAGGGAGTCGGGGAGCTGTTTTTT.

The chain carries TRBV11-2 and TRBJ1-1; D is uncertain. CDR1 is SGHAT and CDR2 is FQNNGV in the germline V gene. This CDR3 has 13 amino acids. V was trimmed by 0 bases and J by 7 bases, leaving 9 bases between them. CDR3 DNA sequence: TGTGCCAGCAGCTTAGACAGCTCATATGAAGCTTTCTTT. This codes for CASSLDSSYEAFF.

The V gene is TRBV4-1, the J gene TRBJ1-6; D is unresolved. V dropped 0 bases and J dropped 0 bases, with 12 bases sitting between them. The CDR3 is 18 residues long. From germline, CDR1 is MGHRA and CDR2 YSYEKL. CDR3 sequence: CASSQDRGSGSYNSPLHF. CDR3 in DNA: TGCGCCAGCAGCCAAGATAGAGGGTCGGGCTCCTATAATTCACCCCTCCACTTT.

V usage is TRBV11-3 and J usage is TRBJ2-5; no definite D call. CDR1 is SGHNT, CDR2 YENEEA, per germline. The germline V and J ends were trimmed by 3 bases and 4 bases, with 12 bases remaining between them. The CDR3 consists of 14 residues. The CDR3 DNA reads as TGTGCCAGCAGCTTGGTGGCATTGGGAGAGACCCAGTACTTC. As protein: CASSLVALGETQYF.